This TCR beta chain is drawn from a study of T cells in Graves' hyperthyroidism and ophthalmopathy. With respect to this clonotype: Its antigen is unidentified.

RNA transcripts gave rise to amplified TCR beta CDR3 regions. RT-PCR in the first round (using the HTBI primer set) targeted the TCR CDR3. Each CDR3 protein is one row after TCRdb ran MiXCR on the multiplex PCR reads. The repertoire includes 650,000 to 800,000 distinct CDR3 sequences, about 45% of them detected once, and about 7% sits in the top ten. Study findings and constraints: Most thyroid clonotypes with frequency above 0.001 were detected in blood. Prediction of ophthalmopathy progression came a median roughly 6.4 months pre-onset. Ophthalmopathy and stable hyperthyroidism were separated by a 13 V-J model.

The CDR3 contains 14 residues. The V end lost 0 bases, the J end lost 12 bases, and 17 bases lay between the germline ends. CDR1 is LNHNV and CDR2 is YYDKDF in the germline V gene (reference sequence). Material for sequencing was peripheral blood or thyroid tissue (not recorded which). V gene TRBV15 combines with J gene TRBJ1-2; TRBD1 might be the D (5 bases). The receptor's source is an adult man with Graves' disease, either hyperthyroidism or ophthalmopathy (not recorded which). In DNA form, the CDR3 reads TGTGCCACCAGCAGAGATATCAGGGCCTCTGGAAACACCTTC. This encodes CATSRDIRASGNTF. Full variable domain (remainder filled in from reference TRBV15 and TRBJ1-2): DAMVIQNPRYQVTQFGKPVTLSCSQTLNHNVMYWYQQKSSQAPKLLFHYYDKDFNNEADTPDNFQSRRPNTSFCFLDIRSPGLGDTAMYLCATSRDIRASGNTFGSGTRLTVV.